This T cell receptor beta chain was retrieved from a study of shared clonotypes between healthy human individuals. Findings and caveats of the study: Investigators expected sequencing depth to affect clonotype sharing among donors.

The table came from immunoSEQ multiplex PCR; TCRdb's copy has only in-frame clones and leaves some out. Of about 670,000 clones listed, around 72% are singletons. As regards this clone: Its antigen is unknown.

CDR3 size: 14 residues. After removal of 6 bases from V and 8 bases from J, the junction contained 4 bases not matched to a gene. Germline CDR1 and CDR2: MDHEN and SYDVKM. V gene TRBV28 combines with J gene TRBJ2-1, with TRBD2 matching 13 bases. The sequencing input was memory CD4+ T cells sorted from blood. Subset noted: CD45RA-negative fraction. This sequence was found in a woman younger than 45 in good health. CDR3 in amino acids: CASRTSGRFYEQFF. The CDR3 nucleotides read TGTGCCAGCAGGACTAGCGGGAGGTTCTATGAGCAGTTCTTC.